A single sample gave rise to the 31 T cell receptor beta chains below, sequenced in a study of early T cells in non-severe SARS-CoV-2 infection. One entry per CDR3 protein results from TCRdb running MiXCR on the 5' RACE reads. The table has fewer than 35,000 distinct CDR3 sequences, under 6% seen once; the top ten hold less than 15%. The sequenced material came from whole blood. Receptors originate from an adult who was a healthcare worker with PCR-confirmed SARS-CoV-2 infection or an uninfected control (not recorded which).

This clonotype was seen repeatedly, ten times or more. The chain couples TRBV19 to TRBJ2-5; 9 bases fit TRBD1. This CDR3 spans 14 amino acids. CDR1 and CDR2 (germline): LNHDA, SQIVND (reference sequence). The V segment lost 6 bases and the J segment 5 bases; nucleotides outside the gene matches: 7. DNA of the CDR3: TGTGCCAGTAGGTCACAGGGGGCCGTGGAGACCCAGTACTTC. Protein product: CASRSQGAVETQYF.

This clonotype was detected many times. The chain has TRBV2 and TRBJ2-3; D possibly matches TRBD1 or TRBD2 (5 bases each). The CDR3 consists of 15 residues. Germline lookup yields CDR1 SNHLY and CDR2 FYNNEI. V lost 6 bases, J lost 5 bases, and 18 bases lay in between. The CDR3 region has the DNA TGTGCCAGCAGCTGGGACGGAAGGCTTCGAGATACGCAGTATTTT. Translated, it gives CASSWDGRLRDTQYF.

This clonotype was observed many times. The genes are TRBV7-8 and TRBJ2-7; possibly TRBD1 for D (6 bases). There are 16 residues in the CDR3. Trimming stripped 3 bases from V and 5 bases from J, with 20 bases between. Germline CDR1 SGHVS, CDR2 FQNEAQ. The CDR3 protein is CASSFTGTTAPNEQYF. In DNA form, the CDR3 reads TGTGCCAGCAGCTTTACAGGGACCACCGCTCCCAACGAGCAGTACTTC.

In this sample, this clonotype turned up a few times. CDR3: CASSQDPRAETEAFF. CDR3 in DNA: TGTGCCAGCAGCCAAGATCCCAGGGCGGAGACTGAAGCTTTCTTT. This chain links TRBV3-1 with TRBJ1-1; D possibly corresponds to TRBD1 (5 bases). The CDR3 loop spans 15 amino acids. V was cut by 0 bases and J by 5 bases, with 13 bases left in between. Germline V CDR1 and CDR2: LGHDT, YNNKEL (reference sequence). Together with reference TRBV3-1 and TRBJ1-1, the CDR3 gives the full variable domain: DTAVSQTPKYLVTQMGNDKSIKCEQNLGHDTMYWYKQDSKKFLKIMFSYNNKELIINETVPNRFSPKSPDKAHLNLHINSLELGDSAVYFCASSQDPRAETEAFFGQGTRLTVV.

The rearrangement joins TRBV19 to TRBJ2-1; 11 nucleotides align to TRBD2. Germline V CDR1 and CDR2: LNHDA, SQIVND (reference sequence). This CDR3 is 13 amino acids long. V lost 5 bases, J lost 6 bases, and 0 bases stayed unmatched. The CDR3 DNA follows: TGTGCCAGTAGTCTAGCGGGGGGCAATGAGCAGTTCTTC. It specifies CASSLAGGNEQFF.

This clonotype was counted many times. The CDR3 DNA reads TGTGCCAGCAGCTTAGGAGTGGATACGCAGTATTTT. Residues: CASSLGVDTQYF. The rearrangement links TRBV11-2 to TRBJ2-3; D is uncertain. Germline-derived CDR1 and CDR2 are SGHAT and FQNNGV. The CDR3 consists of 12 residues. Deletions cut 1 base from V and 6 bases from J, with 5 bases between.

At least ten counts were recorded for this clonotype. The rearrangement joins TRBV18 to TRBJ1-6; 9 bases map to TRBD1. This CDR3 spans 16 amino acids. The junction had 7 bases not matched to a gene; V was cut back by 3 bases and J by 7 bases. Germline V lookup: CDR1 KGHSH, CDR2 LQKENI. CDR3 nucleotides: TGTGCCAGCTCACCGCGGACAGGGGAGGGGAATTCACCCCTCCACTTT. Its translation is CASSPRTGEGNSPLHF.

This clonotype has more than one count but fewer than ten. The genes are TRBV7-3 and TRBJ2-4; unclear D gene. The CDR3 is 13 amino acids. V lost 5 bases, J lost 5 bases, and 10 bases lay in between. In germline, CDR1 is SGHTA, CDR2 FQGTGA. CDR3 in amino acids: CASSPSGQNIQYF. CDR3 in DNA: TGTGCCAGCAGCCCTTCCGGTCAAAACATTCAGTACTTC.

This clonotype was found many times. In DNA form, the CDR3 reads TGCGCCAGCAGCCTGGGGGGATGGAGCTCCTACAATGAGCAGTTCTTC. Protein: CASSLGGWSSYNEQFF. J is TRBJ2-1 and V is TRBV5-1, with D possibly matching TRBD2 (6 bases). With 4 bases removed from V and 0 bases from J, the gap between germline ends came to 14 bases. The germline gives CDR1 SGHRS, CDR2 YFSETQ. The CDR3 sequence is 16 residues long.

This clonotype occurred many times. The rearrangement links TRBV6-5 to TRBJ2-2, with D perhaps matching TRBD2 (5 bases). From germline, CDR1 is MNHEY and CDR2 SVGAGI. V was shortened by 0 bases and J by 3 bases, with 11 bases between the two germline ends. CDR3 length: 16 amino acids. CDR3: CASSYSVGVDTGELFF. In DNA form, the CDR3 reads TGTGCCAGCAGTTACTCTGTCGGGGTTGACACCGGGGAGCTGTTTTTT.

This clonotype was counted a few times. The CDR3 loop reads CASSQAGFTSGANVLTF. As DNA, the CDR3 is TGCGCCAGCAGCCAAGCGGGCTTCACCTCTGGGGCCAACGTCCTGACTTTC. The gene calls are TRBV4-3 and TRBJ2-6; no firm D call. The CDR3 is made up of 17 amino acids. Germline V gives CDR1 LGHNA, CDR2 YSLEER. V lost 1 base and J lost 0, with 10 bases in between.

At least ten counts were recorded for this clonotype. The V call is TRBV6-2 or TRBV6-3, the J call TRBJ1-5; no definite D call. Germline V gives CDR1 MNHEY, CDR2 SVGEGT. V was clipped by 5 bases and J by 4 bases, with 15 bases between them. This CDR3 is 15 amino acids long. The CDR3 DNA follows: TGTGCCAGCAGTCCAGGACGGGATGGGAATCAGCCCCAGCATTTT. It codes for CASSPGRDGNQPQHF.

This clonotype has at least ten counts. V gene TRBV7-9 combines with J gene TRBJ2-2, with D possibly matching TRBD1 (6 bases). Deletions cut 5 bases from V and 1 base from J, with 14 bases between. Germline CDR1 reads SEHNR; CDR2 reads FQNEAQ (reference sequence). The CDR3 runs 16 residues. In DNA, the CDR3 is TGTGCCAGCAGCGTAGGGGGATTGGGGAACACCGGGGAGCTGTTTTTT. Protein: CASSVGGLGNTGELFF. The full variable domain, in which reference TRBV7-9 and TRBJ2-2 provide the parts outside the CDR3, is DTGVSQNPRHKITKRGQNVTFRCDPISEHNRLYWYRQTLGQGPEFLTYFQNEAQLEKSRLLSDRFSAERPKGSFSTLEIQRTEQGDSAMYLCASSVGGLGNTGELFFGEGSRLTVL.

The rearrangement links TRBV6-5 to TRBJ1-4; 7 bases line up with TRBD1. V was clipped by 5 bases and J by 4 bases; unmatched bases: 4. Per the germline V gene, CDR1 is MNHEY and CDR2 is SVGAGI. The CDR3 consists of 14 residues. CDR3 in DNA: TGTGCCAGCAGTACAGGGGTAAATAATGAAAAACTGTTTTTT. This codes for CASSTGVNNEKLFF.

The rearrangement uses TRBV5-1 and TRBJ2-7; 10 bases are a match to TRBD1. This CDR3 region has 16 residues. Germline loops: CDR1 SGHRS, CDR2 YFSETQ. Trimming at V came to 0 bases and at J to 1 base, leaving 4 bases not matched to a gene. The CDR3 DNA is TGCGCCAGCAGCTTGGGCCCGGGACAGGGGTCCTACGAGCAGTACTTC. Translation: CASSLGPGQGSYEQYF. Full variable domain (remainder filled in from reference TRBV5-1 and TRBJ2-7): KAGVTQTPRYLIKTRGQQVTLSCSPISGHRSVSWYQQTPGQGLQFLFEYFSETQRNKGNFPGRFSGRQFSNSRSEMNVSTLELGDSALYLCASSLGPGQGSYEQYFGPGTRLTVT.

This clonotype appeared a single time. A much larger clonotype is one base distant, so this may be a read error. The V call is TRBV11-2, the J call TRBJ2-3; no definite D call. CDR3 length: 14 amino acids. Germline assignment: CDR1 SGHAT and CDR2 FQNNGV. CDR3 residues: CVSSLDPQVDTQYF. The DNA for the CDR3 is TGTGTCAGCAGCTTAGATCCTCAGGTCGATACGCAGTATTTT.

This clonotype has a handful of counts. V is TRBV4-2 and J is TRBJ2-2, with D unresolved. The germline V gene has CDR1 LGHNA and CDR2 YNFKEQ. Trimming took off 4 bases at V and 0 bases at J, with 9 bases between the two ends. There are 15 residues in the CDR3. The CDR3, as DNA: TGTGCCAGCAGCCGGGGTGCGGCGAACACCGGGGAGCTGTTTTTT. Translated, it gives CASSRGAANTGELFF.

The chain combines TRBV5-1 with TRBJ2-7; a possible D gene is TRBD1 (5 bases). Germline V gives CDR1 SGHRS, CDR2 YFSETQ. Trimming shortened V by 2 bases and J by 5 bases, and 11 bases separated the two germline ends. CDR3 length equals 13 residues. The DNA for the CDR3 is TGCGCCAGCAGCTTAGCCTTGACAGACGAGCAGTACTTC. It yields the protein CASSLALTDEQYF.

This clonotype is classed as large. DNA of the CDR3: TGTGCCAGCAGCTTGGGTCCCCGGAACACCGGGGAGCTGTTTTTT. Encoded protein: CASSLGPRNTGELFF. The rearrangement links TRBV5-4 to TRBJ2-2; D call uncertain. The CDR3 loop spans 15 amino acids. V was cut by 0 bases and J by 1 base, with 7 bases left in between. Germline CDR1 is SGHNT and CDR2 is YYREEE (reference sequence).

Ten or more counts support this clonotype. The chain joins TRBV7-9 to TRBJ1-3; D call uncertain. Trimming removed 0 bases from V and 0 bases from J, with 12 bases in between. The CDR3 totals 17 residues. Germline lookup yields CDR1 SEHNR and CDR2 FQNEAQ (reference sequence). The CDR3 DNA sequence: TGTGCCAGCAGCTTAGCGTCGACGGGAAACTCTGGAAACACCATATATTTT. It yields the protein CASSLASTGNSGNTIYF.

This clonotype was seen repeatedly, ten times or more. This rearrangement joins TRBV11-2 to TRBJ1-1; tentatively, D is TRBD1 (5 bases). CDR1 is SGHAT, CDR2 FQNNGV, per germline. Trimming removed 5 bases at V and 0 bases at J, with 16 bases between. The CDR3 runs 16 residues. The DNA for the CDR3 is TGTGCCAGCAGCCCAACCCGACAGAAAGTGAACACTGAAGCTTTCTTT. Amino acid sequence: CASSPTRQKVNTEAFF.

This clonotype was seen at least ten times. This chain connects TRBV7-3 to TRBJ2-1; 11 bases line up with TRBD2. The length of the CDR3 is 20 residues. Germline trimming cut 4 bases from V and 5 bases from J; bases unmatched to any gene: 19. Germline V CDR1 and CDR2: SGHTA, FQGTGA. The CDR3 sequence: CASSSPGTSGMLARDNEQFF. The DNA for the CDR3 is TGTGCCAGCAGCTCACCCGGGACTAGCGGAATGTTGGCACGTGACAATGAGCAGTTCTTC.

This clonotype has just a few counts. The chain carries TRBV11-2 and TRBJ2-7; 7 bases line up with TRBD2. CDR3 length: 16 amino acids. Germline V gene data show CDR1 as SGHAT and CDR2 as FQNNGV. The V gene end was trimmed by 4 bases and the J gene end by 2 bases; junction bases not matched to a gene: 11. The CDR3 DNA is TGTGCCAGCAGCTCCTGGTTCGGGGGGAGCCCCTACGAGCAGTACTTC. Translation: CASSSWFGGSPYEQYF.

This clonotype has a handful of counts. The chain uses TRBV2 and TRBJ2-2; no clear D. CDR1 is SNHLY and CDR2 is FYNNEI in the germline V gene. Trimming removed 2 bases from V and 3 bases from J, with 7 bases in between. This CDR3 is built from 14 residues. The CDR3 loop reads CASSEQWDTGELFF. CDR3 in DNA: TGTGCCAGCAGTGAACAATGGGACACCGGGGAGCTGTTTTTT.

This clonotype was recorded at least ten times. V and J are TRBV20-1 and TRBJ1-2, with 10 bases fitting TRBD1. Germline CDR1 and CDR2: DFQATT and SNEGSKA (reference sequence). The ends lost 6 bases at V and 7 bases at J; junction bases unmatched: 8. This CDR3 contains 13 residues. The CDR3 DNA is TGCAGTGCGAGGACAGGGGGATTGTTTGGCTACACCTTC. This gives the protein CSARTGGLFGYTF.

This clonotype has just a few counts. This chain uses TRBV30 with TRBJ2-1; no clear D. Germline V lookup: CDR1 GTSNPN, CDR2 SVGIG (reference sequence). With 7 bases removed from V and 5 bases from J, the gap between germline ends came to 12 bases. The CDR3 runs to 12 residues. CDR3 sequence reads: CASGFENNEQFF. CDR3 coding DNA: TGTGCCTCCGGATTTGAGAACAATGAGCAGTTCTTC.

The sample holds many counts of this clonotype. The CDR3 sequence is CASSYPSRGKESYEQYF. CDR3 sequence (DNA): TGTGCCAGCAGTTATCCCTCCCGCGGGAAGGAGTCCTACGAGCAGTACTTC. The gene calls are TRBV6-2 or TRBV6-3 and TRBJ2-7; tentatively, D is TRBD2 (6 bases). This CDR3 has 17 residues. Germline CDR1 and CDR2: MNHEY and SVGEGT. Trimming shortened V by 3 bases and J by 1 base, and 19 bases separated the two germline ends.

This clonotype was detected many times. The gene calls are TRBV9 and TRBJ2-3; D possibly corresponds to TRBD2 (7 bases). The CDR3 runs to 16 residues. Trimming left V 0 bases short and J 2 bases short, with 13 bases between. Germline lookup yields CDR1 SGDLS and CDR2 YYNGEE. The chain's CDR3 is CASSVAGGHITDTQYF. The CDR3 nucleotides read TGTGCCAGCAGCGTAGCCGGGGGGCATATCACAGATACGCAGTATTTT.

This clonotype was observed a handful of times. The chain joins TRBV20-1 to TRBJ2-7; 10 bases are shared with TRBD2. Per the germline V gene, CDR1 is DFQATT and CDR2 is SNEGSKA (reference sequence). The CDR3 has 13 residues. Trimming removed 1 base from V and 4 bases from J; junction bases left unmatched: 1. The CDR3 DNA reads TGCAGTGCTAGAGTGACTAGCGGGTACGAGCAGTACTTC. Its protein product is CSARVTSGYEQYF.

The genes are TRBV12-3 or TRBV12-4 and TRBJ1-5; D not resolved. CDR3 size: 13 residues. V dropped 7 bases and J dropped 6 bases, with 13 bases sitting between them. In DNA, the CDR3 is TGTGCCAGCAACCCGGGATTCGGTCAGCCCCAGCATTTT. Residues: CASNPGFGQPQHF.

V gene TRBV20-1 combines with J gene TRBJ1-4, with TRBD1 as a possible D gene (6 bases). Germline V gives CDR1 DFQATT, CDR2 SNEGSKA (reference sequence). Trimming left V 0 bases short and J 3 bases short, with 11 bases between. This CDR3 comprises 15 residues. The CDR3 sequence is CSARDPRGANEKLFF. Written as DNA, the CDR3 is TGCAGTGCTAGAGACCCCAGGGGAGCTAATGAAAAACTGTTTTTT.